This T cell receptor beta chain is from a study of tumor and adjacent non-tumor tissue in lung cancer. Looking at the study overall: On average, productive TCRbeta reads reached a few million per sample.

Trimming shortened V by 3 bases and J by 10 bases, and 15 bases separated the two germline ends. Germline-derived CDR1 and CDR2 are SGHAT and FQDESV (reference sequence). The CDR3 totals 14 residues. No cell sorting was done before RNA was extracted from the tissue. Chemotherapy-naive patients with new lung cancer underwent thoracic surgery in China, August–late 2014. The library came from three nested PCR rounds adapted from ARM-PCR protocols. TCRdb re-called the multiplex PCR reads with MiXCR, one entry per CDR3 protein. This table holds approximately 140,000 distinct CDR3 sequences, approximately 72% found once.

The gene calls are TRBV11-1 and TRBJ2-2; D might be TRBD1 (6 bases). Sequencing input: lung tumor tissue. This TCR came from a man in his fifties or sixties with small cell lung cancer. DNA for the CDR3: TGTGCCAGCAGCTTCTCACAGGGTTTCGTGGAGCTGTTTTTT. Translated, it gives CASSFSQGFVELFF.